This is a list of T cell receptor beta chains from one sample in a study of T cells in Graves' hyperthyroidism and ophthalmopathy. TCRdb re-called the multiplex PCR reads with MiXCR, one entry per CDR3 protein. Of roughly 600,000 distinct CDR3 sequences in the sample, about 14% are singletons; the top ten hold about 12%. The sequencing sample was made of blood. These receptors were obtained from a woman between 45 and 65 years old with Graves' ophthalmopathy. Each CDR3 is given with its conserved first and last residue. The D gene is left open where the match is weak. A clone size is listed for some rows: how often the clone was seen (once, few, many), or a class if it is expanded.

>TRBJ2-7|NA|TRBV20-1|many
CSARRAGSYEQYF
TGCAGTGCTAGGCGGGCGGGTTCCTACGAGCAGTACTTC
>TRBJ2-4|TRBD2|TRBV11-2|few
CASSSRTSGRANSKNIQYF
TGTGCCAGCAGCTCACGGACTAGCGGGAGGGCGAATTCAAAAAACATTCAGTACTTC
>TRBJ2-1|TRBD2|TRBV4-3|few
CASSQELAGDEQFF
TGCGCCAGCAGCCAAGAACTAGCGGGAGATGAGCAGTTCTTC
>TRBJ1-1|NA|TRBV3-1|NA
CASSHQGSGGEAFF
TGTGCCAGCAGCCACCAAGGCAGCGGGGGTGAAGCTTTCTTT
>TRBJ1-1|NA|TRBV2|many
CASSEVGADTEAFF
TGTGCCAGCAGTGAAGTGGGGGCGGACACTGAAGCTTTCTTT
>TRBJ1-2|NA|TRBV3-1|many
CASSLSTTGSGGYTF
TGTGCCAGCAGCCTCAGCACTACAGGATCAGGTGGCTACACCTTC
>TRBJ2-2|NA|TRBV4-2|NA
CASSQGPVGAPGELFF
TGTGCCAGCAGCCAAGGCCCGGTTGGGGCCCCCGGGGAGCTGTTTTTT
>TRBJ2-1|NA|TRBV5-5|NA
CASSRLFRQSYNEQFF
TGTGCCAGCAGCAGGCTTTTCAGGCAGTCCTACAATGAGCAGTTCTTC
>TRBJ2-2|NA|TRBV6-2/TRBV6-3|NA
CASSYPPGARTGELFF
TGTGCCAGCAGTTACCCCCCGGGGGCTCGGACCGGGGAGCTGTTTTTT
>TRBJ1-1|NA|TRBV20-1|many
CRLAGPILLSTEAFF
TGCAGACTTGCGGGACCTATACTCCTAAGCACTGAAGCTTTCTTT
>TRBJ2-7|TRBD1|TRBV7-2|many
CASSLWTGGPTSYEQYF
TGTGCCAGCAGCCTATGGACAGGGGGGCCAACCTCCTACGAGCAGTACTTC
>TRBJ1-2|NA|TRBV11-2|many
CASSLDPRVVGYGYTF
TGTGCCAGCAGCTTAGATCCGAGGGTCGTCGGCTATGGCTACACCTTC
>TRBJ2-3|TRBD2|TRBV7-2|many
CASSLRGTSGFTDTQYF
TGTGCCAGCAGCTTAAGGGGGACTAGCGGGTTCACAGATACGCAGTATTTT
>TRBJ1-5|NA|TRBV9|few
CASSVGQGNNQPQHF
TGTGCCAGCAGCGTAGGGCAGGGGAACAATCAGCCCCAGCATTTT
>TRBJ2-7|NA|TRBV7-2|NA
CASSSQLIGSSYEQYF
TGTGCCAGCAGCTCCCAACTGATAGGGAGCTCCTACGAGCAGTACTTC
>TRBJ2-5|TRBD1|TRBV15|many
CATSRDVTGLETQYF
TGTGCCACCAGCAGAGATGTGACAGGGTTGGAGACCCAGTACTTC
>TRBJ2-7|TRBD1|TRBV6-1|few
CASKGTGVGEQYF
TGTGCCAGCAAAGGGACAGGGGTAGGGGAGCAGTACTTC
>TRBJ1-4|TRBD1|TRBV28|NA
CASSSAPDRVTNEKLFF
TGTGCCAGCAGTTCAGCCCCCGACAGGGTTACTAATGAAAAACTGTTTTTT
>TRBJ2-1|NA|TRBV20-1|NA
CSAASIYNEQFF
TGCAGTGCTGCCAGCATCTACAATGAGCAGTTCTTC
>TRBJ2-3|NA|TRBV2|many
CASIRDPRPRNRTDTQYF
TGTGCCAGCATAAGGGATCCCCGGCCTAGAAATAGAACAGATACGCAGTATTTT
>TRBJ2-6|NA|TRBV27|many
CASRRGSGANVLTF
TGTGCCAGCCGGCGAGGCTCTGGGGCCAACGTCCTGACTTTC
>TRBJ2-3|TRBD2|TRBV28|many
CASSVSGSGTDTQYF
TGTGCCAGCAGTGTAAGCGGGAGTGGCACAGATACGCAGTATTTT
>TRBJ2-3|NA|TRBV14|many
CASSQGGRNTDTQYF
TGTGCCAGCAGCCAGGGCGGCAGAAACACAGATACGCAGTATTTT
>TRBJ2-3|NA|TRBV29-1|few
CGFRTTDTQYF
TGCGGGTTCCGCACCACAGATACGCAGTATTTT
>TRBJ2-1|NA|TRBV7-2|NA
CASSPQGGYNEQFF
TGTGCCAGCAGCCCACAAGGAGGCTACAATGAGCAGTTCTTC
>TRBJ1-6|TRBD1|TRBV12-3/TRBV12-4|NA
CASSSRTGNSPLHF
TGTGCCAGCAGTTCTCGGACAGGGAATTCACCCCTCCACTTT
>TRBJ1-5|NA|TRBV4-1|few
CASSQDRWGNQPQHF
TGCGCCAGCAGCCAAGATAGGTGGGGGAATCAGCCCCAGCATTTT
>TRBJ1-4|NA|TRBV7-2|many
CASSLGPNEKLFF
TGTGCCAGCAGCTTAGGGCCTAATGAAAAACTGTTTTTT
>TRBJ2-1|TRBD1|TRBV10-3|few
CAISAGTDNEQFF
TGTGCCATCAGCGCCGGGACAGACAATGAGCAGTTCTTC
>TRBJ1-1|NA|TRBV6-2/TRBV6-3|many
CASSPVLERTEAFF
TGTGCCAGCAGTCCTGTTTTGGAGCGGACTGAAGCTTTCTTT
>TRBJ1-1|NA|TRBV7-2|many
CASSPDRTPLRAFF
TGTGCCAGCAGCCCGGACAGAACACCCCTAAGAGCTTTCTTT
>TRBJ1-6|NA|TRBV7-2|many
CASSLGSLEVNSPLHF
TGTGCCAGCAGCTTAGGATCGCTGGAGGTTAATTCACCCCTCCACTTT
>TRBJ1-2|TRBD1|TRBV7-9|many
CASSLWPASRGPGYTF
TGTGCCAGCAGCTTATGGCCGGCGTCCAGGGGGCCTGGCTACACCTTC
>TRBJ1-2|NA|TRBV13|once
CASSLGAGPTYGYTF
TGTGCCAGCAGCTTAGGAGCAGGGCCCACCTATGGCTACACCTTC
>TRBJ2-1|TRBD2|TRBV5-6|NA
CASSPGLAGMYNEQFF
TGTGCCAGCAGCCCGGGACTAGCGGGGATGTACAATGAGCAGTTCTTC
>TRBJ2-1|NA|TRBV5-4|NA
CASRVDLIDEQFF
TGTGCCAGCAGAGTTGATTTGATAGATGAGCAGTTCTTC
>TRBJ2-1|TRBD1|TRBV20-1|many
CSAQTSGGAYNEQFF
TGCAGTGCACAGACATCAGGGGGTGCCTACAATGAGCAGTTCTTC
>TRBJ1-6|TRBD1|TRBV6-1|many
CASRHRDSGFSPLHF
TGTGCCAGCAGACACCGGGACAGCGGATTTTCACCCCTCCACTTT
>TRBJ2-2|NA|TRBV14|NA
CASSQERVAQRVTGELFF
TGTGCCAGCAGCCAAGAAAGGGTAGCGCAAAGGGTCACCGGGGAGCTGTTTTTT
>TRBJ2-7|NA|TRBV9|many
CASSVGLGFDYEQYF
TGTGCCAGCAGCGTAGGTTTAGGTTTTGACTACGAGCAGTACTTC
>TRBJ2-3|TRBD2|TRBV24-1|NA
CATSDWTSGRAGTQYF
TGTGCCACCAGTGATTGGACTAGCGGGCGGGCAGGTACGCAGTATTTT
>TRBJ2-3|NA|TRBV5-1|few
CASSLGQGVGTDTQYF
TGCGCCAGCAGCTTGGGCCAGGGTGTAGGAACAGATACGCAGTATTTT
>TRBJ2-7|NA|TRBV2|many
CASSDLAANKKIYEQYF
TGTGCCAGCAGTGATCTGGCGGCCAACAAGAAGATCTACGAGCAGTACTTC
>TRBJ2-7|TRBD1|TRBV6-5|few
CASSYYRGNSYEQYF
TGTGCCAGCAGTTACTACAGGGGGAACTCCTACGAGCAGTACTTC
>TRBJ2-7|NA|TRBV20-1|many
CSARESGASSYEQYF
TGCAGTGCTAGAGAATCGGGGGCTAGCTCCTACGAGCAGTACTTC
>TRBJ1-1|TRBD1|TRBV3-1|once
CASSLGQGGEAFF
TGTGCCAGCAGTCTGGGACAGGGTGGTGAAGCTTTCTTT
>TRBJ1-2|NA|TRBV27|NA
CASSWRDGLGGYTF
TGTGCCAGCAGTTGGCGGGACGGATTGGGTGGCTACACCTTC
>TRBJ1-1|NA|TRBV5-1|many
CASSLGWTTNTEAFF
TGCGCCAGCAGCTTAGGGTGGACAACCAACACTGAAGCTTTCTTT
>TRBJ1-6|NA|TRBV5-1|many
CASSLAGGNRSPLHF
TGCGCCAGCAGCTTGGCCGGGGGAAACCGTTCACCCCTCCACTTT
>TRBJ2-3|NA|TRBV28|few
CASSRLTGESSADTQYF
TGTGCCAGCAGCCGATTAACTGGGGAGTCTAGCGCAGATACGCAGTATTTT
>TRBJ2-1|NA|TRBV5-4|NA
CASSLALRNEQFF
TGTGCCAGCAGCTTGGCCCTAAGGAATGAGCAGTTCTTC
>TRBJ2-5|TRBD2|TRBV25-1|few
CASSPQGLAKETQYF
TGTGCCAGCAGTCCCCAGGGACTAGCGAAAGAGACCCAGTACTTC